These 20 T cell receptor beta chains share one sample of origin, sequenced in a study of T cells in tuberculosis. Here immunoSEQ multiplex PCR was the method, and the copy in TCRdb shows in-frame clones only, minus some. Among over 30,000 clones listed, around 97% were seen once. What was sequenced was PBMCs. The source of these receptors is a donor between 10 and 29 years old with latent tuberculosis or without tuberculosis infection.

The rearrangement joins TRBV2 to TRBJ1-4; 8 bases fit TRBD1. Per the germline V gene, CDR1 is SNHLY and CDR2 is FYNNEI. V trimming: 9 bases; J trimming: 6 bases; junction bases outside the gene matches: 3. The CDR3 totals 12 residues. The CDR3 is CASNRGDEKLFF. CDR3 nucleotide sequence: TGTGCCAGTAACAGGGGGGATGAAAAACTGTTTTTT.

The V call is TRBV6-5, the J call TRBJ1-2, with D possibly matching TRBD1 (6 bases). CDR3 length equals 14 residues. From germline, CDR1 is MNHEY and CDR2 SVGAGI. Trimming removed 5 bases from V and 4 bases from J, with 14 bases in between. The chain's CDR3 is CASSGDTRSYGYTF. DNA for the CDR3: TGTGCCAGCAGTGGGGACACGCGTTCCTATGGCTACACCTTC.

This clone was found once. The CDR3 here is CASSPRQGLNTGELFF. For the CDR3, the DNA is TGTGCCAGCTCACCGCGACAGGGGCTGAACACCGGGGAGCTGTTTTTT. V gene TRBV18 combines with J gene TRBJ2-2; 8 nucleotides agree with TRBD1. V shed 3 bases, J shed 1 base, and the junction held 4 bases outside the gene matches. Germline CDR1 and CDR2: KGHSH and LQKENI. The length of the CDR3 is 16 residues.

This chain uses TRBV5-1 with TRBJ2-3; 8 bases align to TRBD2. Germline loops: CDR1 SGHRS, CDR2 YFSETQ. V lost 4 bases, J lost 2 bases, and 3 bases stayed unmatched. The CDR3 length is 14 residues. The CDR3 region is CASSILADTDTQYF. The CDR3 DNA follows: TGCGCCAGCAGCATACTAGCGGACACAGATACGCAGTATTTT.

The chain employs TRBV19 and TRBJ2-1; TRBD2 matches 7 bases. V shed 5 bases, J shed 7 bases, and the junction held 5 bases outside the gene matches. The germline CDR1 and CDR2 sequences are LNHDA and SQIVND (reference sequence). This CDR3 has 13 amino acids. CDR3 in DNA: TGTGCCAGTAGTGGGACTACCCTTAATGAGCAGTTCTTC. Encoded protein: CASSGTTLNEQFF.

The CDR3 protein is CASSPDLASYNEQFF. Here the CDR3 DNA reads TGTGCCAGCAGCCCTGACTTAGCCTCCTACAATGAGCAGTTCTTC. The chain carries TRBV2 and TRBJ2-1; D uncertain. Germline CDR1 SNHLY, CDR2 FYNNEI. CDR3 size: 15 residues. V lost 6 bases to trimming and J lost 0 bases, with 12 bases between them.

J is TRBJ1-2 and V is TRBV6-1; the D is unclear. CDR3 size: 13 residues. The V gene lost 4 bases and the J gene lost 6 bases, with 12 bases spanning the gap. Germline lookup yields CDR1 MNHNS and CDR2 SASEGT. The CDR3 protein is CASSVHGANGYTF. Written as DNA, the CDR3 is TGTGCCAGCAGTGTTCACGGAGCGAATGGCTACACCTTC.

The V call is TRBV10-2, the J call TRBJ1-1; no clear D gene. CDR1 and CDR2 from the germline V gene are WSHSY and SAAADI. The CDR3 covers 16 residues. Trimming stripped 2 bases from V and 0 bases from J, with 13 bases between. DNA for the CDR3: TGCGCCAGCAGTGAGCAAACGGAGGGTTTGAACACTGAAGCTTTCTTT. Protein product: CASSEQTEGLNTEAFF.

This clone appeared once. V usage is TRBV18 and J usage is TRBJ1-1, with 8 bases matching TRBD1. Trimming removed 4 bases from V and 3 bases from J; junction bases left unmatched: 4. CDR3 length: 14 residues. Per germline, CDR1 KGHSH and CDR2 LQKENI. The CDR3 nucleotides are TGTGCCAGCTCACAAACAGGGGGTGACACTGAAGCTTTCTTT. It is translated as CASSQTGGDTEAFF.

In this sample, this clone turned up once. V and J are TRBV11-2 and TRBJ2-5; 10 bases match TRBD2. V lost 8 bases and J lost 5; bases outside the gene matches: 17. CDR1 and CDR2 (germline): SGHAT, FQNNGV. The CDR3 totals 17 residues. The CDR3 DNA is TGTGCCAGCCGACCGTTTAGCGGGGGGATACATGGGGAGACCCAGTACTTC. The encoded protein is CASRPFSGGIHGETQYF.

The chain joins TRBV30 to TRBJ2-6; D remains ambiguous. CDR3 length: 16 residues. Per the germline V gene, CDR1 is GTSNPN and CDR2 is SVGIG (reference sequence). The V end lost 1 base, the J end lost 0 bases, and 10 bases lay between the germline ends. The CDR3 loop is CAWSGVLNSGANVLTF. The CDR3 nucleotides are TGTGCCTGGAGTGGCGTCTTGAACTCTGGGGCCAACGTCCTGACTTTC.

The rearrangement uses TRBV4-2 and TRBJ2-5, with 7 bases lining up with TRBD1. The CDR3 has 14 amino acids. CDR1 and CDR2 from the germline V gene are LGHNA and YNFKEQ. V was pared by 4 bases and J by 4 bases, with 6 bases of the junction left unmatched. The CDR3 DNA sequence: TGTGCCAGCAGCCCCGGGACAGACTTAGAGACCCAGTACTTC. This gives the protein CASSPGTDLETQYF.

The V gene is TRBV2, the J gene TRBJ2-1; D possibly corresponds to TRBD1 (6 bases). The germline CDR1 and CDR2 sequences are SNHLY and FYNNEI. V was cut by 6 bases and J by 9 bases, with 9 bases left in between. The CDR3 totals 11 residues. Written as DNA, the CDR3 is TGTGCCAGCAGGGCCAGGGGTGAGCAGTTCTTC. It specifies CASRARGEQFF.

This clone has just a few counts. J is TRBJ1-1 and V is TRBV6-6; 9 nucleotides line up with TRBD1. J gave up 4 bases and V 4 bases, and 4 bases lay outside the gene matches. The germline V gene has CDR1 MNHNY and CDR2 SVGAGI (reference sequence). The CDR3 covers 14 residues. CDR3 protein: CASSSHRGPTEAFF. CDR3 DNA sequence: TGTGCCAGCAGTTCCCACAGGGGGCCCACTGAAGCTTTCTTT.

In its sample, this clone was seen once. This sequence joins TRBV5-4 and TRBJ2-1; 12 nucleotides line up with TRBD2. The CDR3 covers 15 residues. The J segment lost 6 bases and the V segment lost 5 bases, leaving 6 bases of the junction unmatched. Germline CDR1 SGHNT, CDR2 YYREEE (reference sequence). CDR3 amino acids: CASRLRTSGINEQFF. The CDR3 DNA reads as TGTGCCAGCAGATTGAGGACTAGCGGGATCAATGAGCAGTTCTTC.

The V gene is TRBV6-4, the J gene TRBJ2-5; the D gene is possibly TRBD1 (6 bases). Per the germline V gene, CDR1 is MRHNA and CDR2 is SNTAGT. Trimming stripped 0 bases from V and 4 bases from J, with 9 bases between. The CDR3 sequence is 14 residues long. The CDR3 DNA follows: TGTGCCAGCAGTGACTCGAGCAGGGGAGAGACCCAGTACTTC. This translates into CASSDSSRGETQYF.

This rearrangement joins TRBV18 to TRBJ2-1, with 7 bases aligning to TRBD2. The V gene's germline CDR1 is KGHSH and CDR2 LQKENI. The trim removed 2 bases at V and 3 bases at J, leaving 4 bases unmatched. This CDR3 has 15 residues. The DNA for the CDR3 is TGTGCCAGCTCACCAATGGGGGGGAGCTACAATGAGCAGTTCTTC. This translates into CASSPMGGSYNEQFF.

This sequence joins TRBV28 and TRBJ2-7; possible D gene TRBD1, 6 bases. The CDR3 length is 14 residues. Trimming took off 3 bases at V and 5 bases at J, with 14 bases between the two ends. CDR1 is MDHEN and CDR2 is SYDVKM in the germline V gene. The CDR3 here is CASSFDTGKHEQYF. CDR3 DNA sequence: TGTGCCAGCAGTTTCGATACAGGGAAGCACGAGCAGTACTTC.

The chain couples TRBV28 to TRBJ1-3; possibly TRBD1 for D (5 bases). The V and J ends lost 7 bases and 3 bases respectively, with 19 bases between them. Germline assignment: CDR1 MDHEN and CDR2 SYDVKM. This CDR3 is 16 amino acids long. CDR3 loop: CASTPAGQAHGNTIYF. The CDR3 nucleotides are TGTGCCAGCACCCCCGCAGGGCAGGCCCATGGAAACACCATATATTTT.

V usage is TRBV7-2 and J usage is TRBJ1-1; D gene unclear. Per germline, CDR1 SGHTA and CDR2 FQGNSA. This CDR3 region has 16 residues. V lost 1 base and J 1 base, leaving 13 bases between the germline ends. DNA of the CDR3: TGTGCCAGCAGCTTAGGGTTGATTGGAGAGAACACTGAAGCTTTCTTT. Translating it yields CASSLGLIGENTEAFF.